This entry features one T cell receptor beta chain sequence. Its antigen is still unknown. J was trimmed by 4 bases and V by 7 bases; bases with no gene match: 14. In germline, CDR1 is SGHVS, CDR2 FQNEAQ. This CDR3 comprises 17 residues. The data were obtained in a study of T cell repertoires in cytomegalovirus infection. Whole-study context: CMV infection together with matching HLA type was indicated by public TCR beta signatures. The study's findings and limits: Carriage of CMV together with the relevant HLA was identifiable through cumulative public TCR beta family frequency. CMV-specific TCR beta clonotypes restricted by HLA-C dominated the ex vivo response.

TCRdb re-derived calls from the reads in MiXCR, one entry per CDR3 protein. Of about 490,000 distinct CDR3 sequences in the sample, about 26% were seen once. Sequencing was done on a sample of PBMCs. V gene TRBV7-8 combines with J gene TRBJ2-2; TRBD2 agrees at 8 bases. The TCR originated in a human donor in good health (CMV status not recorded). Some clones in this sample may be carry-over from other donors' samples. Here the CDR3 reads CASKERREDLGTGELFF. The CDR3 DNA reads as TGTGCCAGCAAGGAGCGGCGGGAGGATCTGGGCACCGGGGAGCTGTTTTTT.